This passage covers 32 T cell receptor beta chains from one sample sequenced in a study of low-dose radiotherapy and immunotherapy resistance in tumors. TRAV- and TRBV-specific primers, spanning alpha and beta chains, primed first-strand cDNA. Amplification of TCRs used a constant-region primer and V-primer adapter for 20 PCR cycles. Using its own MiXCR run on the reads, TCRdb lists one record per CDR3 protein. The data contain roughly 60,000 distinct CDR3 sequences, around 25% of them singletons. Time point noted: before trial treatment. Sequenced material: PBMCs, taken before treatment. The receptor set was obtained from a male donor with prostate cancer.

Points on this clonotype: The likely explanation is a read error, given a far larger clone one base away. The chain employs TRBV7-8 and TRBJ2-1; 7 bases line up with TRBD2. The CDR3 runs 13 residues. The germline V gene has CDR1 SGHVS and CDR2 FQNEAQ. The trim removed 6 bases at V and 13 bases at J, leaving 12 bases unmatched. The DNA of the CDR3 is TGTGCCAGCAGTGACGGGGGGAGGGAGACCCAGTTCTTC. Translating gives CASSDGGRETQFF.

This clonotype was seen ten or more times. The chain couples TRBV3-1 to TRBJ2-2; 7 positions match TRBD2. The V and J ends lost 0 bases and 0 bases, in that order; junction bases with no gene match: 7. Germline V gene lookup returns CDR1 LGHDT and CDR2 YNNKEL (reference sequence). The length of the CDR3 is 18 residues. CDR3 residues: CASSQETLAATNTGELFF. The CDR3 bases are TGTGCCAGCAGCCAAGAAACGCTAGCGGCTACGAACACCGGGGAGCTGTTTTTT.

This clonotype has ten or more counts. The chain employs TRBV20-1 and TRBJ2-3, with 12 bases that match TRBD2. Germline loops: CDR1 DFQATT, CDR2 SNEGSKA (reference sequence). Trimming removed 7 bases from V and 6 bases from J; junction bases left unmatched: 14. The CDR3 spans 16 residues. CDR3 loop: CSGGLAGGANWDTQYF. Here the CDR3 DNA reads TGCAGTGGGGGGCTAGCGGGGGGGGCAAATTGGGATACGCAGTATTTT.

The V call is TRBV29-1, the J call TRBJ2-3; possibly TRBD1 for D (5 bases). V gave up 0 bases and J gave up 5 bases, with 12 bases separating them. The CDR3 length is 14 residues. CDR1 SQVTM and CDR2 ANQGSEA come from the germline V gene. The CDR3 here is CSVEDYRTGDTQYF. The CDR3 DNA sequence: TGCAGCGTTGAAGATTACAGGACGGGAGATACGCAGTATTTT.

Many counts were recorded for this clonotype. The V and J genes are TRBV5-1 and TRBJ2-7, with 11 nucleotides matching TRBD2. J was trimmed by 6 bases and V by 2 bases; bases with no gene match: 13. This CDR3 is built from 17 residues. In germline, CDR1 is SGHRS, CDR2 YFSETQ. Here the CDR3 reads CASSFLTSGVNFGEQYF. The CDR3 region has the DNA TGCGCCAGCAGCTTCTTGACTAGCGGGGTAAACTTTGGCGAGCAGTACTTC.

This clonotype appeared many times. The CDR3 here is CASSPRLAGAGGELFF. CDR3 nucleotide sequence: TGCGCCAGCAGCCCCCGACTAGCGGGAGCGGGCGGGGAGCTGTTTTTT. The chain has TRBV5-1 and TRBJ2-2, with 12 positions matching TRBD2. Trimming at V came to 4 bases and at J to 7 bases, leaving 8 bases not matched to a gene. Germline V gene sequence: CDR1 SGHRS, CDR2 YFSETQ. CDR3 length: 16 amino acids.

This clonotype showed up just once. Germline is not matched at one junction end, which may reflect a read error. V usage is TRBV2 and J usage is TRBJ1-2; D is uncertain. Germline-derived CDR1 and CDR2 are SNHLY and FYNNEI. This CDR3 has 12 amino acids. CDR3 region: CASNEGRNGYTF. The CDR3 DNA sequence: TGTGCCAGCAATGAAGGGAGGAATGGCTACACCTTC. The full variable domain, with the rest looked up from reference TRBV2 and TRBJ1-2, is EPEVTQTPSHQVTQMGQEVILRCVPISNHLYFYWYRQILGQKVEFLVSFYNNEISEKSEIFDDQFSVERPDGSNFTLKIRSTKLEDSAMYFCASNEGRNGYTFGSGTRLTVV.

This clonotype was seen repeatedly, ten times or more. This chain connects TRBV14 to TRBJ2-1, with D perhaps matching TRBD1 (6 bases). This CDR3 has 17 residues. CDR1 SGHDN and CDR2 FVKESK come from the germline V gene. Trimming removed 0 bases at V and 4 bases at J, with 16 bases between. CDR3 residues: CASSQEEILRGYNEQFF. The CDR3 DNA reads as TGTGCCAGCAGCCAAGAAGAGATTTTGAGGGGGTACAATGAGCAGTTCTTC.

Of note for this clonotype: With only one base between it and a far larger clone, this is likely a read error. V and J are TRBV6-5 and TRBJ1-3, with 9 bases aligning to TRBD1. This CDR3 has 19 residues. The V gene's germline CDR1 is MNHEY and CDR2 SVGAGI. V shed 4 bases, J shed 2 bases, and the junction held 15 bases outside the gene matches. CDR3 in amino acids: CASSSAWTGVRSAGNTIYF. The CDR3 nucleotides read TGTGCCAGCAGTTCAGCCTGGACAGGGGTTAGAAGTGCTGGAAACACCATATATTTT.

The chain has TRBV10-3 and TRBJ2-1; D is unclear. Germline V CDR1 and CDR2: ENHRY, SYGVKD. This CDR3 spans 14 amino acids. Trimming took off 3 bases at V and 3 bases at J, with 9 bases between the two ends. The CDR3 nucleotides are TGTGCCATCAGTGATGGAAAGGTCTACAATGAGCAGTTCTTC. The encoded protein is CAISDGKVYNEQFF.

This clonotype has at least ten counts. The gene calls are TRBV7-9 and TRBJ2-2, with 8 bases lining up with TRBD1. Germline lookup yields CDR1 SEHNR and CDR2 FQNEAQ (reference sequence). After removal of 0 bases from V and 1 base from J, the junction contained 1 base not matched to a gene. The CDR3 has 16 residues. CDR3 coding DNA: TGTGCCAGCAGCTTAGCGGGGACAGGGAACACCGGGGAGCTGTTTTTT. Encoded protein: CASSLAGTGNTGELFF.

This clonotype was counted ten times or more. The rearrangement joins TRBV20-1 to TRBJ2-1; D may be TRBD2 (5 bases). The CDR3 is made up of 13 amino acids. Germline values: CDR1 DFQATT, CDR2 SNEGSKA (reference sequence). The germline V and J ends were trimmed by 0 bases and 8 bases, with 11 bases remaining between them. The CDR3 here is CSARDLARDEQFF. CDR3 nucleotide sequence: TGCAGTGCTAGAGATCTAGCCCGCGATGAGCAGTTCTTC.

Points on this clonotype: With only one base between it and a far larger clone, this is likely a read error. The conserved phenylalanine or tryptophan normally closing the CDR3 is absent here, so this likely arose from a read error. V usage is TRBV5-1 and J usage is TRBJ2-1, with D perhaps being TRBD1 or TRBD2 (6 bases each). CDR3 size: 15 residues. The germline gives CDR1 SGHRS, CDR2 YFSETQ. The CDR3 reads CASSLTGAGRNEQFL. Here the CDR3 DNA reads TGTGCCAGCAGCTTAACGGGGGCGGGGAGGAATGAGCAGTTCTTG.

The chain carries TRBV9 and TRBJ1-2; a weak D match, TRBD1 (5 bases). With 3 bases removed from V and 8 bases from J, the gap between germline ends came to 23 bases. Germline V gives CDR1 SGDLS, CDR2 YYNGEE. The CDR3 extends over 16 amino acids. In nucleotides, the CDR3 is TGTGCCAGCAGCGCGGGGTTAACATCAGGGTCAGGGGGCTACACCTTC. This codes for CASSAGLTSGSGGYTF.

Concerning this clonotype itself: It may be a read error: a sequence one base away is much more abundant. The chain recombines TRBV20-1 with TRBJ2-7; no reliable D call. In germline, CDR1 is DFQATT, CDR2 SNEGSKA (reference sequence). The CDR3 covers 11 residues. CDR3 bases: TGCAGGGCTAGAGTTTTGGACGAGCAGTACTTC. This sequence encodes CRARVLDEQYF.

The rearrangement links TRBV28 to TRBJ2-7, with 11 bases aligning to TRBD2. The CDR3 loop spans 18 amino acids. V shed 10 bases and J 0 bases; nucleotides not matched to a gene: 17. The germline V gene encodes CDR1 MDHEN and CDR2 SYDVKM. In nucleotides, the CDR3 is TGTGCCACCAGAAACGGAGGAACTGGGACTAGCGGCTCCTACGAGCAGTACTTC. Its translation: CATRNGGTGTSGSYEQYF.

DNA of the CDR3: TGTGCCAGCAGACAGACAGTCTCCTACGAGCAGTACTTC. Translation: CASRQTVSYEQYF. The V and J genes are TRBV27 and TRBJ2-7, with D possibly TRBD1 on 5 matching bases. The CDR3 extends over 13 amino acids. Germline V gene lookup returns CDR1 MNHEY and CDR2 SMNVEV (reference sequence). Trimming took 6 bases from V and 0 from J, leaving 9 bases between them.

V usage is TRBV7-2 and J usage is TRBJ1-1; no firm D call. CDR1 and CDR2 (germline): SGHTA, FQGNSA. The V end lost 1 base, the J end lost 0 bases, and 9 bases lay between the germline ends. The CDR3 is 15 amino acids. The DNA of the CDR3 is TGTGCCAGCAGCTTAGAGGCAGCCTTGAACACTGAAGCTTTCTTT. Protein sequence: CASSLEAALNTEAFF.

Ten or more counts support this clonotype. The chain couples TRBV6-2 or TRBV6-3 to TRBJ2-3; D ambiguous. From germline, CDR1 is MNHEY and CDR2 SVGEGT. V gave up 5 bases and J gave up 0 bases, with 6 bases separating them. The CDR3 covers 13 residues. The CDR3 protein is CASSDWSTDTQYF. In DNA, the CDR3 is TGTGCCAGCAGTGATTGGAGCACAGATACGCAGTATTTT.

This clonotype was found many times. The V call is TRBV2, the J call TRBJ1-5; weak D call: TRBD1 (5 bases). Germline V gene data show CDR1 as SNHLY and CDR2 as FYNNEI. Trimming removed 3 bases at V and 7 bases at J, with 13 bases between. The CDR3 contains 14 residues. The CDR3 sequence is CASSDGREGQPQHF. The CDR3 nucleotides are TGTGCCAGCAGTGATGGCAGGGAGGGCCAGCCCCAGCATTTT.

At least ten counts were recorded for this clonotype. The chain is built from TRBV20-1 and TRBJ2-3, with D perhaps being TRBD1 or TRBD2 (5 bases each). CDR3 length: 19 amino acids. V was clipped by 6 bases and J by 1 base, with 29 bases between them. Germline V CDR1 and CDR2: DFQATT, SNEGSKA (reference sequence). This CDR3 reads CSANTPVVEGRGGTDTQYF. The DNA for the CDR3 is TGCAGTGCCAATACCCCTGTAGTAGAGGGGAGAGGGGGCACAGATACGCAGTATTTT.

The table lists this clonotype with many counts. V and J are TRBV11-2 and TRBJ2-2; no definite D call. From germline, CDR1 is SGHAT and CDR2 FQNNGV. V was clipped by 2 bases and J by 5 bases, with 6 bases between them. The CDR3 runs to 13 residues. CDR3 DNA: TGTGCCAGCAGCTTATCTGGAACCGGGGAGCTGTTTTTT. The encoded protein is CASSLSGTGELFF.

Comment on this clonotype: This probably arose from a read error, given a far larger clone one base away. This is likely a read error, given that the CDR3 carries no conserved phenylalanine or tryptophan at its end. This chain uses TRBV6-6 with TRBJ2-5; D is undetermined. The CDR3 loop spans 13 amino acids. V was pared by 7 bases and J by 2 bases, with 11 bases between. The germline V gene has CDR1 MNHNY and CDR2 SVGAGI (reference sequence). The CDR3 protein is CASNTDVQETQYS. Here the CDR3 DNA reads TGTGCCAGCAATACGGACGTACAAGAGACCCAGTACTCC.

This clonotype was detected ten times or more. The gene calls are TRBV5-1 and TRBJ2-7; 8 positions match TRBD2. In germline, CDR1 is SGHRS, CDR2 YFSETQ. CDR3 length: 15 residues. The V and J ends lost 3 bases and 0 bases, in that order; junction bases with no gene match: 5. CDR3 sequence (DNA): TGCGCCAGCAGCTCGAGCGGGAGTCGCTCCTACGAGCAGTACTTC. It codes for CASSSSGSRSYEQYF.

The V call is TRBV7-9, the J call TRBJ1-6; the match to TRBD1 covers 7 bases. V was clipped by 1 base and J by 8 bases; unmatched bases: 2. The germline V gene encodes CDR1 SEHNR and CDR2 FQNEAQ (reference sequence). There are 14 residues in the CDR3. CDR3 nucleotides: TGTGCCAGCAGCTTAGTTACAGGGGATTCACCCCTCCACTTT. Protein sequence: CASSLVTGDSPLHF. Full variable domain (missing parts from reference TRBV7-9 and TRBJ1-6): DTGVSQNPRHKITKRGQNVTFRCDPISEHNRLYWYRQTLGQGPEFLTYFQNEAQLEKSRLLSDRFSAERPKGSFSTLEIQRTEQGDSAMYLCASSLVTGDSPLHFGNGTRLTVT.

This clonotype has ten or more counts. V and J are TRBV4-2 and TRBJ2-7; 9 bases line up with TRBD1. Germline values: CDR1 LGHNA, CDR2 YNFKEQ. J lost 4 bases, V lost 1 base, and 5 bases had no gene match. This CDR3 region has 15 residues. CDR3 residues: CASSQADRGAYEQYF. The CDR3 nucleotides are TGTGCCAGCAGCCAAGCCGACAGGGGGGCATACGAGCAGTACTTC.

This clonotype was detected ten times or more. This rearrangement joins TRBV7-9 to TRBJ2-3; the D is unclear. This CDR3 spans 12 amino acids. Germline lookup yields CDR1 SEHNR and CDR2 FQNEAQ (reference sequence). V lost 3 bases and J 4 bases, leaving 5 bases between the germline ends. DNA of the CDR3: TGTGCCAGCAGCTTTGGGCCAGATACGCAGTATTTT. This encodes CASSFGPDTQYF.

This clonotype came up many times. This rearrangement joins TRBV3-1 to TRBJ2-5; D tentatively reads TRBD1 or TRBD2 (5 bases each). Germline values: CDR1 LGHDT, CDR2 YNNKEL (reference sequence). CDR3 size: 14 residues. Trimming took 3 bases from V and 5 from J, leaving 13 bases between them. The chain's CDR3 is CASSQPGPSETQYF. The CDR3 coding sequence is TGTGCCAGCAGCCAGCCGGGACCGAGTGAGACCCAGTACTTC.

To note about this clonotype: A far larger clone is off by one base, so a read error is likely. The chain uses TRBV5-3 and TRBJ2-2, with D possibly being TRBD2 (6 bases). TRBV5-3 carries the ORF label, with uncertain function. The V and J ends lost 8 bases and 6 bases respectively, with 17 bases between them. CDR3 length: 14 amino acids. The CDR3 sequence is CASSIGGISGELFF. CDR3 DNA: TGTGCCAGCAGCATCGGAGGGATCTCCGGGGAGCTGTTTTTT.

This clonotype was observed at least ten times. The chain is built from TRBV19 and TRBJ1-5; 8 bases match TRBD1. V shed 7 bases, J shed 7 bases, and the junction held 9 bases outside the gene matches. Germline CDR1 is LNHDA and CDR2 is SQIVND (reference sequence). The CDR3 has 14 amino acids. The CDR3 sequence is CASTPRDRNQPQHF. CDR3 nucleotide sequence: TGTGCCAGTACCCCCCGGGACAGGAACCAGCCCCAGCATTTT.

A word on this clonotype: A far larger clone is off by one base, so a read error is likely. This chain links TRBV27 with TRBJ2-1, with TRBD2 matching 10 bases. There are 13 residues in the CDR3. The J segment lost 13 bases and the V segment lost 6 bases, leaving 9 bases of the junction unmatched. Germline V gene data show CDR1 as MNHEY and CDR2 as SMNVEV (reference sequence). In DNA, the CDR3 is TGTGCCAGCAGACTAGCGGGAAAGGAGACCCAGTTCTTC. Translating gives CASRLAGKETQFF.

Details on this clonotype: A much larger clone is a single base away; this may be a read error. The chain employs TRBV28 and TRBJ2-1; D gene uncertain. This CDR3 has 14 amino acids. CDR1 and CDR2 from the germline V gene are MDHEN and SYDVKM. CDR3 protein: CASSWSRFYNEQSF. DNA for the CDR3: TGTGCCAGCAGTTGGTCTAGATTCTACAATGAGCAGTCCTTC.